This T cell receptor (beta chain) was sequenced during a study of T cells in Graves' hyperthyroidism and ophthalmopathy. Active moderate-to-severe ophthalmopathy, Clinical Activity Score at least 3, NOSPECS at least 4, under 3 months' duration. Patients having uncontrolled infection, another autoimmune disease, pregnancy or lactation were not included. The investigators amplified TCR beta CDR3 regions from RNA transcripts. First-round RT-PCR with HTBI primers amplified the TCR CDR3 region. Using its own MiXCR run on the multiplex PCR reads, TCRdb lists one record per CDR3 protein. The sample shows around 600,000 distinct CDR3 sequences, around 14% of them seen only once. Study-wide findings and caveats: Most expanded thyroid clonotypes above 0.001 recurred in blood. The model predicted ophthalmopathy a median approximately 6 months before onset.

This clonotype has only a few counts. The antigen is undetermined. The CDR3 runs 13 residues. Germline lookup yields CDR1 GTSNPN and CDR2 SVGIG (reference sequence). V lost 5 bases and J 7 bases, leaving 12 bases between the germline ends. The sequence derives from a woman between 18 and 29 years old with Graves' ophthalmopathy. Sequenced material: blood. This chain links TRBV30 with TRBJ1-6; no clear D. DNA of the CDR3: TGTGCCTGGGGATCAGAGTGGAATTCACCCCTCCACTTT. This encodes CAWGSEWNSPLHF.